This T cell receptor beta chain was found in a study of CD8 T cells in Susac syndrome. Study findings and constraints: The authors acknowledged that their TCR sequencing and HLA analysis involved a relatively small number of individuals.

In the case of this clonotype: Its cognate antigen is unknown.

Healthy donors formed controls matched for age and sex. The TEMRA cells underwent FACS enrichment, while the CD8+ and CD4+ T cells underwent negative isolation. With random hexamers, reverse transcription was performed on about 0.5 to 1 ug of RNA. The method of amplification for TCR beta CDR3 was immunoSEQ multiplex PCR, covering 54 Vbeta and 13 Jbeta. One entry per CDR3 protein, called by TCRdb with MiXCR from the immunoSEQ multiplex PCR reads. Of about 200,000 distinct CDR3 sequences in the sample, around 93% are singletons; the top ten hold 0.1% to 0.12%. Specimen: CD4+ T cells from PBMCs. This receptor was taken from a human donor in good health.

The CDR3 is CSVPGTDRREKLFF. In DNA form, the CDR3 reads TGCAGCGTCCCCGGGACAGATAGGCGGGAAAAACTGTTTTTT. The chain has TRBV29-1 and TRBJ1-4, with TRBD1 matching over 7 bases. Germline CDR1 reads SQVTM; CDR2 reads ANQGSEA. The V and J ends lost 6 bases and 8 bases, in that order; junction bases with no gene match: 12. This CDR3 spans 14 amino acids.